The 21 T cell receptor beta chains presented below share a single source sample, sequenced in a study of blood T cell repertoires in COVID-19. Sequenced by immunoSEQ multiplex PCR; TCRdb stores in-frame clones only, minus some. The sample carries hundreds of thousands of clones, around 84% recorded once. The sample comprised peripheral blood. The receptors shown here come from a woman aged 80 or over with active or convalescent COVID-19.

The rearrangement links TRBV4-1 to TRBJ2-7; TRBD2 aligns across 14 bases. Germline V lookup: CDR1 MGHRA, CDR2 YSYEKL. After removal of 4 bases from V and 4 bases from J, the junction contained 3 bases not matched to a gene. The CDR3 length is 15 residues. CDR3 in amino acids: CASSLGTSGSYEQYF. The CDR3 nucleotides are TGCGCCAGCAGCCTTGGGACTAGCGGGAGTTACGAGCAGTACTTC.

Notes on this clone: This specimen includes other DNA sequences encoding the same CDR3. This chain connects TRBV6-2 or TRBV6-3 to TRBJ2-7, with D possibly being TRBD2 (7 bases). Trimming took 4 bases from V and 1 from J, leaving 20 bases between them. The CDR3 covers 17 residues. Germline CDR1 MNHEY, CDR2 SVGEGT. CDR3 DNA: TGTGCCAGCAGTTCAGGGGCAGGGCGGGAGAGATCCTACGAGCAGTACTTC. Translation gives CASSSGAGRERSYEQYF.

This chain links TRBV6-5 with TRBJ1-1, with D tentatively TRBD1 (6 bases). The CDR3 has 14 amino acids. In germline, CDR1 is MNHEY, CDR2 SVGAGI. Trimming left V 7 bases short and J 5 bases short, with 17 bases between. CDR3 amino acids: CASTPGGRGTEAFF. CDR3 coding DNA: TGTGCCAGCACCCCCGGGGGGCGAGGGACTGAAGCTTTCTTT.

J is TRBJ2-2 and V is TRBV24-1, with 7 bases identical to TRBD1. J lost 5 bases, V lost 9 bases, and 5 bases had no gene match. CDR1 and CDR2 (germline): KGHDR, SFDVKD. This CDR3 has 13 amino acids. The DNA of the CDR3 is TGTGCCACCCGGGACAGAAGGACCGGGGAGCTGTTTTTT. This encodes CATRDRRTGELFF.

A word on this clone: This clone may be a read error of a much larger clone one base away. The chain has TRBV3-1 (or the pseudogene TRBV3-2) and TRBJ2-1; D ambiguous. Germline CDR1 LGHDT, CDR2 YNNKEL (reference sequence). The V end lost 4 bases, the J end lost 6 bases, and 4 bases lay between the germline ends. The CDR3 is made up of 11 amino acids. The CDR3 loop reads CASSPGNEQFF. The CDR3 coding sequence is TGTGCCAGCAGCCCCGGCAATGAGCAGTTCTTC.

The chain recombines TRBV11-2 with TRBJ2-7; D is ambiguous. This CDR3 region has 16 residues. V gave up 1 base and J gave up 3 bases, with 16 bases separating them. Looked up from germline, CDR1 is SGHAT and CDR2 is FQNNGV. CDR3 coding DNA: TGTGCCAGCAGCTTAGCCTATGGGCAGGCAAACTACGAGCAGTACTTC. As protein: CASSLAYGQANYEQYF.

V and J are TRBV18 and TRBJ2-7; 7 nucleotides line up with TRBD1. Trimming took 0 bases from V and 0 from J; bases not matched to a gene: 2. The CDR3 totals 15 residues. The germline V gene has CDR1 KGHSH and CDR2 LQKENI. The CDR3 DNA reads as TGTGCCAGCTCACCACCCGGGACAGTCTCCTACGAGCAGTACTTC. This sequence encodes CASSPPGTVSYEQYF.

The chain is built from TRBV7-9 and TRBJ1-1, with TRBD1 as a possible D gene (5 bases). CDR3 length equals 15 residues. Per germline, CDR1 SEHNR and CDR2 FQNEAQ (reference sequence). Trimming removed 1 base from V and 0 bases from J, with 9 bases in between. The CDR3 nucleotides are TGTGCCAGCAGCTTAGTGGCAGGGATGAACACTGAAGCTTTCTTT. This sequence encodes CASSLVAGMNTEAFF.

Comment on this clone: The same CDR3 is also encoded by other DNA sequences in this sample. The rearrangement links TRBV11-2 to TRBJ2-7; 9 bases are a match to TRBD1. Germline assignment: CDR1 SGHAT and CDR2 FQNNGV. There are 15 residues in the CDR3. Unmatched junction bases numbered 2, after V lost 1 base and J lost 1 base. CDR3 DNA sequence: TGTGCCAGCAGCTTAGGCGGGACAGGGTCCTACGAGCAGTACTTC. Its translation: CASSLGGTGSYEQYF.

The rearrangement joins TRBV30 to TRBJ1-4; 7 bases align to TRBD1. Germline V gene data show CDR1 as GTSNPN and CDR2 as SVGIG (reference sequence). V was clipped by 8 bases and J by 2 bases; unmatched bases: 5. CDR3 length: 13 residues. Here the CDR3 DNA reads TGTGCCCTCCAACAGGGGACTAATGAAAAACTGTTTTTT. Its translation: CALQQGTNEKLFF.

The J gene is TRBJ2-6, the V gene TRBV19; 12 bases are shared with TRBD1. V was pared by 4 bases and J by 4 bases, with 5 bases of the junction left unmatched. Germline V CDR1 and CDR2: LNHDA, SQIVND (reference sequence). The CDR3 loop spans 17 amino acids. The CDR3 reads CASSKGQGALGANVLTF. The CDR3 DNA follows: TGTGCCAGTAGTAAGGGACAGGGGGCGCTCGGGGCCAACGTCCTGACTTTC.

The J gene is TRBJ2-7, the V gene TRBV6-6, with D perhaps matching TRBD1 (6 bases). This CDR3 has 15 residues. CDR1 MNHNY and CDR2 SVGAGI come from the germline V gene (reference sequence). Trimming removed 7 bases from V and 0 bases from J, with 16 bases in between. The CDR3 loop reads CASIGRDMNSYEQYF. The DNA of the CDR3 is TGTGCCAGCATTGGCCGGGACATGAACTCCTACGAGCAGTACTTC.

The V and J genes are TRBV7-6 and TRBJ2-1, with D perhaps TRBD1 (5 bases). With 5 bases removed from V and 3 bases from J, the gap between germline ends came to 8 bases. The CDR3 has 13 amino acids. Germline lookup yields CDR1 SGHVS and CDR2 FNYEAQ. Written as DNA, the CDR3 is TGTGCCAGCAGCCCGGACATCTACAATGAGCAGTTCTTC. Its translation is CASSPDIYNEQFF. Full variable domain (rest looked up from reference TRBV7-6 and TRBJ2-1): GAGVSQSPRYKVTKRGQDVALRCDPISGHVSLYWYRQALGQGPEFLTYFNYEAQQDKSGLPNDRFSAERPEGSISTLTIQRTEQRDSAMYRCASSPDIYNEQFFGPGTRLTVL.

The chain couples TRBV7-2 to TRBJ1-5; 9 positions agree with TRBD1. The germline CDR1 and CDR2 sequences are SGHTA and FQGNSA. V shed 1 base and J 2 bases; nucleotides not matched to a gene: 6. The CDR3 has 17 residues. The CDR3 loop reads CASSLETGGERNQPQHF. CDR3 in DNA: TGTGCCAGCAGCTTAGAAACAGGGGGCGAGCGCAATCAGCCCCAGCATTTT.

The chain recombines TRBV5-1 with TRBJ2-1; D unresolved. Deletions cut 0 bases from V and 1 base from J, with 8 bases between. This CDR3 region has 15 residues. Germline V gene sequence: CDR1 SGHRS, CDR2 YFSETQ. CDR3 amino acids: CASSLDPSSYNEQFF. CDR3 sequence (DNA): TGCGCCAGCAGCTTGGACCCTAGTTCCTACAATGAGCAGTTCTTC.

This clone was counted a few times. The V and J genes are TRBV11-2 and TRBJ2-1, with D possibly being TRBD2 (5 bases). V dropped 8 bases and J dropped 6 bases, with 8 bases sitting between them. Per the germline V gene, CDR1 is SGHAT and CDR2 is FQNNGV. This CDR3 comprises 11 residues. CDR3 in amino acids: CASLGSNEQFF. CDR3 DNA: TGTGCCAGCTTGGGGAGCAATGAGCAGTTCTTC.

This clone has a handful of counts. The chain has TRBV5-1 and TRBJ2-3; 12 nucleotides match TRBD2. Germline loops: CDR1 SGHRS, CDR2 YFSETQ. Losses at the gene ends were 0 bases for V and 5 bases for J; bases not matched to a gene: 19. The CDR3 totals 21 residues. The CDR3 coding sequence is TGCGCCAGCAGCTTGGACCCCAGGGGCCCAAATACTAGCGGGAGGTTAGATACGCAGTATTTT. Encoded protein: CASSLDPRGPNTSGRLDTQYF.

J is TRBJ2-7 and V is TRBV4-1; the match to TRBD2 covers 11 bases. The CDR3 runs 16 residues. Germline V gene data show CDR1 as MGHRA and CDR2 as YSYEKL. V gave up 0 bases and J gave up 4 bases; unmatched junction bases: 5. Here the CDR3 DNA reads TGCGCCAGCAGCCAAGAACGACTAGCGGGGATGTACGAGCAGTACTTC. Encoded protein: CASSQERLAGMYEQYF.

This clone has a single count. V and J are TRBV3-1 (or the pseudogene TRBV3-2) and TRBJ1-6; TRBD1 might be the D (5 bases). V lost 4 bases and J lost 7, with 14 bases in between. CDR1 and CDR2 (germline): LGHDT, YNNKEL (reference sequence). The CDR3 runs 15 residues. The CDR3 DNA reads as TGTGCCAGCAGCCCAGCAGGGTCTGGGAATTCACCCCTCCACTTT. Its protein product is CASSPAGSGNSPLHF.

The chain recombines TRBV2 with TRBJ2-7; TRBD2 agrees at 9 bases. J lost 4 bases, V lost 3 bases, and 7 bases had no gene match. The CDR3 contains 15 residues. Germline V gene lookup returns CDR1 SNHLY and CDR2 FYNNEI. CDR3 residues: CASSEALSGRYEQYF. The CDR3 bases are TGTGCCAGCAGTGAGGCGCTTAGCGGGAGATACGAGCAGTACTTC.

The CDR3 region is CASRGVEGLAVQETQYF. The CDR3 nucleotides are TGTGCCAGCAGGGGGGTGGAGGGACTAGCGGTGCAAGAGACCCAGTACTTC. The V gene is TRBV5-4, the J gene TRBJ2-5; TRBD2 agrees at 11 bases. The CDR3 runs to 17 residues. Germline V gene sequence: CDR1 SGHNT, CDR2 YYREEE (reference sequence). Germline trimming cut 5 bases from V and 2 bases from J; bases unmatched to any gene: 11. The variable domain in full, completed from reference TRBV5-4 and TRBJ2-5, reads ETGVTQSPTHLIKTRGQQVTLRCSSQSGHNTVSWYQQALGQGPQFIFQYYREEENGRGNFPPRFSGLQFPNYSSELNVNALELDDSALYLCASRGVEGLAVQETQYFGPGTRLLVL.